What follows are 27 T cell receptor beta chains derived from one specimen sequenced in a study of cytomegalovirus exposure and HLA in healthy donors. With 60 Vbeta and 13 Jbeta primers, the PCR was carried out. TCRdb keeps only in-frame clones here, not all; method: immunoSEQ multiplex PCR. The sample holds roughly 57,000 clones. Specimen: PBMCs. The receptors were gathered from a man younger than 35 in good health and CMV-seropositive.

V and J are TRBV5-1 and TRBJ2-5; 8 nucleotides line up with TRBD2. The CDR3 runs 14 residues. V shed 2 bases and J 2 bases; nucleotides not matched to a gene: 2. CDR1 SGHRS and CDR2 YFSETQ come from the germline V gene. The CDR3 DNA reads as TGCGCCAGCAGCTTAGGCGGGAGGCAAGAGACCCAGTACTTC. Amino acid sequence: CASSLGGRQETQYF.

The chain couples TRBV10-1 to TRBJ1-5, with D perhaps matching TRBD1 (6 bases). Per germline, CDR1 WNHNN and CDR2 SYGVQD (reference sequence). Trimming took 0 bases from V and 4 from J, leaving 13 bases between them. This CDR3 spans 16 amino acids. The DNA of the CDR3 is TGCGCCAGCAGTGAGTCGAAGGACAGCCTTAATCAGCCCCAGCATTTT. It yields the protein CASSESKDSLNQPQHF.

The chain combines TRBV9 with TRBJ2-2; 9 bases are a match to TRBD1. The germline gives CDR1 SGDLS, CDR2 YYNGEE. V lost 3 bases and J lost 6; bases outside the gene matches: 6. The CDR3 extends over 15 amino acids. Here the CDR3 reads CASSAGTGTAGELFF. The CDR3 DNA is TGTGCCAGCAGCGCTGGGACAGGGACGGCCGGGGAGCTGTTTTTT.

The genes are TRBV7-9 and TRBJ2-3; 9 bases map to TRBD1. Germline V gene data show CDR1 as SEHNR and CDR2 as FQNEAQ (reference sequence). J was trimmed by 3 bases and V by 2 bases; bases with no gene match: 12. The CDR3 runs to 18 residues. In nucleotides, the CDR3 is TGTGCCAGCAGCTTACGGGACAGGGATGGACTAGGAACAGATACGCAGTATTTT. The encoded protein is CASSLRDRDGLGTDTQYF.

The DNA for the CDR3 is TGCGCCAGCAGCTTGGGGGCAGGTAGCACAGATACGCAGTATTTT. Protein: CASSLGAGSTDTQYF. V gene TRBV5-1 combines with J gene TRBJ2-3; no reliable D call. The CDR3 runs 15 residues. Germline V gene sequence: CDR1 SGHRS, CDR2 YFSETQ. The ends were cut back, 0 bases at V and 0 bases at J, with 8 bases in the middle.

This CDR3 is CASGDLAGWNTGELFF. CDR3 nucleotides: TGTGCCAGCGGAGACCTGGCGGGATGGAACACCGGGGAGCTGTTTTTT. The chain has TRBV5-8 and TRBJ2-2; perhaps TRBD2 as D (6 bases). Germline V gene sequence: CDR1 SGHTS, CDR2 YDEGEE. Trimming left V 7 bases short and J 1 base short, with 17 bases between. The CDR3 has 16 amino acids.

The chain is built from TRBV2 and TRBJ1-1; possibly TRBD1 for D (5 bases). CDR3 length equals 13 residues. V was pared by 7 bases and J by 1 base, with 10 bases between. Germline V gene lookup returns CDR1 SNHLY and CDR2 FYNNEI. The CDR3: CASTPDRNTEAFF. CDR3 sequence (DNA): TGTGCCAGCACCCCCGACAGGAACACTGAAGCTTTCTTT.

V gene TRBV7-2 combines with J gene TRBJ2-7, with D tentatively TRBD1 (5 bases). The CDR3 sequence is 13 residues long. V lost 3 bases and J lost 2, with 8 bases in between. CDR1 SGHTA and CDR2 FQGNSA come from the germline V gene. The CDR3 here is CASSFDSAYEQYF. Here the CDR3 DNA reads TGTGCCAGCAGCTTCGACAGCGCCTACGAGCAGTACTTC.

The chain is built from TRBV27 and TRBJ2-1; D possibly corresponds to TRBD2 (6 bases). V was trimmed by 4 bases and J by 0 bases, leaving 10 bases between them. CDR3 length: 15 residues. The germline CDR1 and CDR2 sequences are MNHEY and SMNVEV (reference sequence). The CDR3 region has the DNA TGTGCCAGCAGTTCACTAGCAAGCTCCTACAATGAGCAGTTCTTC. Translated: CASSSLASSYNEQFF.

V usage is TRBV6-5 and J usage is TRBJ2-7; 7 bases match TRBD2. V lost 7 bases and J lost 5; bases outside the gene matches: 11. Germline-derived CDR1 and CDR2 are MNHEY and SVGAGI. The CDR3 runs to 14 residues. In DNA, the CDR3 is TGTGCCAGCACCAAGCTAGTCGGGGGGAACGAGCAGTACTTC. Its protein product is CASTKLVGGNEQYF.

V is TRBV4-2 and J is TRBJ2-3, with 8 bases lining up with TRBD2. There are 17 residues in the CDR3. From germline, CDR1 is LGHNA and CDR2 YNFKEQ. V shed 0 bases and J 3 bases; nucleotides not matched to a gene: 8. The CDR3 nucleotides read TGTGCCAGCAGCCAAGATGGGGGGGGGACTAGGACAGATACGCAGTATTTT. Its protein is CASSQDGGGTRTDTQYF.

The V gene is TRBV14, the J gene TRBJ2-7; 10 nucleotides agree with TRBD1. Germline values: CDR1 SGHDN, CDR2 FVKESK. This CDR3 is 15 amino acids long. V lost 4 bases, J lost 4 bases, and 7 bases stayed unmatched. The CDR3 region is CASSRKTGGWYEQYF. DNA of the CDR3: TGTGCCAGCAGCCGCAAGACAGGGGGCTGGTACGAGCAGTACTTC.

The chain links TRBV5-4 to TRBJ2-5, with D perhaps matching TRBD1 (5 bases). The J call could be wrong; TRBJ2-7 is a better fit for the DNA end. The germline gives CDR1 SGHNT, CDR2 YYREEE (reference sequence). CDR3 length: 13 residues. The CDR3 region is CASSLRGNSEQYF. CDR3 nucleotides: TGTGCCAGCAGCTTGAGGGGAAACTCCGAGCAGTACTTC.

The chain recombines TRBV18 with TRBJ2-7; 7 bases are shared with TRBD1. The junction had 6 bases not matched to a gene; V was cut back by 5 bases and J by 2 bases. The CDR3 runs to 14 residues. The germline V gene encodes CDR1 KGHSH and CDR2 LQKENI. The CDR3 spells CASSKGAQTYEQYF. In DNA, the CDR3 is TGTGCCAGCTCAAAGGGGGCACAAACCTACGAGCAGTACTTC.

This sequence joins TRBV23-1 and TRBJ1-5; D not resolved. TRBV23-1 is flagged as an ORF with uncertain function. V was clipped by 4 bases and J by 1 base, with 11 bases between them. The CDR3 consists of 15 residues. CDR3 amino acids: CASSPIGPSNQPQHF. CDR3 DNA sequence: TGCGCCAGCAGTCCTATTGGGCCGAGCAATCAGCCCCAGCATTTT.

The rearrangement links TRBV7-6 to TRBJ2-3; 8 nucleotides align to TRBD2. Trimming removed 1 base from V and 3 bases from J; junction bases left unmatched: 3. Per the germline V gene, CDR1 is SGHVS and CDR2 is FNYEAQ. CDR3 length: 15 residues. CDR3 DNA: TGTGCCAGCAGCTTAGGAGCGGGAGTAACAGATACGCAGTATTTT. It translates to CASSLGAGVTDTQYF. Looking up the rest from reference TRBV7-6 and TRBJ2-3 gives the full variable domain: GAGVSQSPRYKVTKRGQDVALRCDPISGHVSLYWYRQALGQGPEFLTYFNYEAQQDKSGLPNDRFSAERPEGSISTLTIQRTEQRDSAMYRCASSLGAGVTDTQYFGPGTRLTVL.

The V gene is TRBV27, the J gene TRBJ1-1; tentatively, D is TRBD1 (5 bases). Germline values: CDR1 MNHEY, CDR2 SMNVEV (reference sequence). Trimming removed 7 bases at V and 3 bases at J, with 15 bases between. CDR3 size: 14 residues. The CDR3 reads CASNRAGRDTEAFF. CDR3 DNA: TGTGCCAGCAATCGCGCAGGGAGGGACACTGAAGCTTTCTTT.

This chain connects TRBV11-3 to TRBJ2-5; 7 bases fit TRBD2. Germline lookup yields CDR1 SGHNT and CDR2 YENEEA. Trimming at V came to 1 base and at J to 5 bases, leaving 4 bases not matched to a gene. This CDR3 comprises 14 residues. The CDR3 protein is CASSLGTRWETQYF. CDR3 DNA: TGTGCCAGCAGCTTAGGGACTAGGTGGGAGACCCAGTACTTC.

This sequence joins TRBV19 and TRBJ2-2; 9 bases are shared with TRBD1. Per the germline V gene, CDR1 is LNHDA and CDR2 is SQIVND (reference sequence). The CDR3 loop spans 14 amino acids. J gave up 4 bases and V 7 bases, and 4 bases lay outside the gene matches. CDR3 residues: CASKDRGLTGELFF. The CDR3 DNA reads as TGTGCCAGTAAGGACAGGGGCCTCACCGGGGAGCTGTTTTTT.

The CDR3 coding sequence is TGTGCCAGCAGGTCCGGGACAGGCAACTACGAGCAGTACTTC. Translating gives CASRSGTGNYEQYF. The rearrangement links TRBV27 to TRBJ2-5, with 8 bases that match TRBD1. The DNA matches TRBJ2-7 better at its end, which makes the J call doubtful. Germline assignment: CDR1 MNHEY and CDR2 SMNVEV (reference sequence). The CDR3 spans 14 residues.

V gene TRBV30 combines with J gene TRBJ1-2; D is undetermined. The CDR3 contains 14 residues. V dropped 3 bases and J dropped 8 bases, with 19 bases sitting between them. Germline assignment: CDR1 GTSNPN and CDR2 SVGIG (reference sequence). The CDR3 coding sequence is TGTGCCTGGAGCTCTGAGGGTTTAGAGAGGGGCTACACCTTC. It yields the protein CAWSSEGLERGYTF.

This clone is classed as medium-sized by frequency. This chain links TRBV19 with TRBJ2-1; 9 bases are a match to TRBD1. J gave up 7 bases and V 5 bases, and 6 bases lay outside the gene matches. Per germline, CDR1 LNHDA and CDR2 SQIVND (reference sequence). CDR3 length equals 14 residues. CDR3 coding DNA: TGTGCCAGTAGTGTCGGGACAGGGCCGAATGAGCAGTTCTTC. As protein: CASSVGTGPNEQFF.

This sequence joins TRBV25-1 and TRBJ2-1; weak D call: TRBD2 (5 bases). Trimming left V 6 bases short and J 6 bases short, with 6 bases between. In germline, CDR1 is MGHDK, CDR2 SYGVNS. The CDR3 totals 11 residues. The CDR3 reads CASREVNEQFF. CDR3 nucleotides: TGTGCCAGCAGGGAGGTCAATGAGCAGTTCTTC.

The chain links TRBV30 to TRBJ1-1, with D possibly matching TRBD1 (5 bases). V lost 7 bases and J lost 6, with 12 bases in between. The CDR3 runs 11 residues. The V gene's germline CDR1 is GTSNPN and CDR2 SVGIG (reference sequence). The CDR3 bases are TGTGCCTTTGGGGGGTTCGCTGAAGCTTTCTTT. Amino acid sequence: CAFGGFAEAFF. The full variable domain, with the rest looked up from reference TRBV30 and TRBJ1-1, is SQTIHQWPATLVQPVGSPLSLECTVEGTSNPNLYWYRQAAGRGLQLLFYSVGIGQISSEVPQNLSASRPQDRQFILSSKKLLLSDSGFYLCAFGGFAEAFFGQGTRLTVV.

The J gene is TRBJ2-5, the V gene TRBV5-8; TRBD1 agrees at 8 bases. V dropped 4 bases and J dropped 4; count of bases not matched to a gene: 3. The germline CDR1 and CDR2 sequences are SGHTS and YDEGEE. CDR3 length: 13 residues. The CDR3 bases are TGTGCCAGCAGCATGGACAGGGTAGAGACCCAGTACTTC. Protein: CASSMDRVETQYF.

This chain uses TRBV2 with TRBJ1-5, with D maybe TRBD1 (6 bases). This CDR3 has 15 residues. The V and J ends lost 2 bases and 11 bases respectively, with 19 bases between them. Germline assignment: CDR1 SNHLY and CDR2 FYNNEI. The CDR3 spells CASSEPLTAPGAQHF. The CDR3 DNA is TGTGCCAGCAGTGAACCTCTGACAGCCCCAGGGGCCCAGCATTTT.

The rearrangement uses TRBV30 and TRBJ1-4; a weak D match, TRBD1 (5 bases). This CDR3 comprises 14 residues. V was trimmed by 2 bases and J by 6 bases, leaving 13 bases between them. The germline CDR1 and CDR2 sequences are GTSNPN and SVGIG (reference sequence). The CDR3 reads CAWSPQGTDEKLFF. CDR3 coding DNA: TGTGCCTGGAGTCCTCAGGGTACAGATGAAAAACTGTTTTTT. Looking up the rest from reference TRBV30 and TRBJ1-4 gives the full variable domain: SQTIHQWPATLVQPVGSPLSLECTVEGTSNPNLYWYRQAAGRGLQLLFYSVGIGQISSEVPQNLSASRPQDRQFILSSKKLLLSDSGFYLCAWSPQGTDEKLFFGSGTQLSVL.